These 10 T cell receptor beta chains were sequenced from one sample in a study of blood T cell repertoires in COVID-19. The table came from immunoSEQ multiplex PCR; TCRdb's copy has only in-frame clones and leaves some out. The data hold more than 120,000 clones, with 88% observed a single time. Input material: peripheral blood. Receptor source: a human donor in a cohort sampled during active COVID-19.

The rearrangement joins TRBV2 to TRBJ2-2, with D possibly matching TRBD1 (6 bases). This CDR3 has 18 residues. Germline V CDR1 and CDR2: SNHLY, FYNNEI. Trimming pared 7 bases from V and 1 base from J, leaving 22 bases between. The chain's CDR3 is CASNRQLGGILNTGELFF. The CDR3, as DNA: TGTGCCAGCAATCGCCAGTTAGGGGGAATATTGAACACCGGGGAGCTGTTTTTT.

The gene calls are TRBV2 and TRBJ2-5; D is possibly TRBD1 (6 bases). This CDR3 comprises 14 residues. V gave up 6 bases and J gave up 5 bases, with 16 bases separating them. Germline V CDR1 and CDR2: SNHLY, FYNNEI. Here the CDR3 reads CASRRDIRGETQYF. DNA for the CDR3: TGTGCCAGCAGAAGGGACATCCGAGGGGAGACCCAGTACTTC.

This clone was picked up one time. J is TRBJ1-2 and V is TRBV5-4, with D perhaps TRBD1 (6 bases). This CDR3 comprises 13 residues. V dropped 4 bases and J dropped 10 bases, with 17 bases sitting between them. The germline V gene encodes CDR1 SGHNT and CDR2 YYREEE (reference sequence). In DNA, the CDR3 is TGTGCCAGCAGCGGGACAAGGTGGCAAGACTACACCTTC. Amino acids: CASSGTRWQDYTF. Drawing the rest from reference TRBV5-4 and TRBJ1-2, the complete variable domain is ETGVTQSPTHLIKTRGQQVTLRCSSQSGHNTVSWYQQALGQGPQFIFQYYREEENGRGNFPPRFSGLQFPNYSSELNVNALELDDSALYLCASSGTRWQDYTFGSGTRLTVV.

The CDR3 region is CASGILRGGGGEKLFF. The DNA for the CDR3 is TGCGCCAGTGGGATTCTGAGGGGAGGCGGCGGTGAAAAACTGTTTTTT. This chain uses TRBV10-1 with TRBJ1-4; a weak D match, TRBD1 (5 bases). Germline V lookup: CDR1 WNHNN, CDR2 SYGVQD (reference sequence). V lost 9 bases to trimming and J lost 7 bases, with 24 bases between them. The CDR3 is 16 residues long.

The rearrangement uses TRBV7-9 and TRBJ2-3, with TRBD2 as a possible D gene (7 bases). The CDR3 spans 16 residues. V lost 0 bases and J 4 bases, leaving 14 bases between the germline ends. Germline lookup yields CDR1 SEHNR and CDR2 FQNEAQ (reference sequence). In nucleotides, the CDR3 is TGTGCCAGCAGCTTAGCCCTGGGGGGGCCAGCAGATACGCAGTATTTT. It encodes CASSLALGGPADTQYF.

This clone showed up just once. The rearrangement joins TRBV18 to TRBJ2-4, with D maybe TRBD1 (6 bases). V lost 4 bases to trimming and J lost 1 base, with 8 bases between them. The CDR3 spans 14 residues. Germline CDR1 and CDR2: KGHSH and LQKENI. This CDR3 is CASSLTGAKNIQYF. The CDR3 DNA reads as TGTGCCAGCTCACTTACAGGGGCCAAAAACATTCAGTACTTC. Using reference TRBV18 and TRBJ2-4 for the parts outside the CDR3, the full variable domain is NAGVMQNPRHLVRRRGQEARLRCSPMKGHSHVYWYRQLPEEGLKFMVYLQKENIIDESGMPKERFSAEFPKEGPSILRIQQVVRGDSAAYFCASSLTGAKNIQYFGAGTRLSVL.

This chain links TRBV5-5 with TRBJ2-1; D possibly corresponds to TRBD2 (6 bases). Deletions cut 2 bases from V and 9 bases from J, with 12 bases between. This CDR3 is 13 amino acids long. Germline loops: CDR1 SGHKS, CDR2 YYEKEE (reference sequence). As DNA, the CDR3 is TGTGCCAGCAGCTTTGGAACGGGGGTTGAGCAGTTCTTC. As protein: CASSFGTGVEQFF.

V gene TRBV14 combines with J gene TRBJ1-1; D gene uncertain. CDR3 length: 12 amino acids. The germline V and J ends were trimmed by 4 bases and 4 bases, with 7 bases remaining between them. The germline gives CDR1 SGHDN, CDR2 FVKESK. For the CDR3, the DNA is TGTGCCAGCAGCCTATCAGGCACTGAAGCTTTCTTT. Its translation is CASSLSGTEAFF.

The genes are TRBV27 and TRBJ2-5; 7 positions agree with TRBD1. Unmatched junction bases numbered 3, after V lost 2 bases and J lost 3 bases. Germline assignment: CDR1 MNHEY and CDR2 SMNVEV (reference sequence). This CDR3 comprises 14 residues. For the CDR3, the DNA is TGTGCCAGCAGTTTACTGGGGACAGAAGAGACCCAGTACTTC. Its translation is CASSLLGTEETQYF.

The chain links TRBV6-6 to TRBJ1-6, with TRBD1 matching over 9 bases. The length of the CDR3 is 13 residues. Germline CDR1 MNHNY, CDR2 SVGAGI (reference sequence). J lost 8 bases, V lost 9 bases, and 5 bases had no gene match. Here the CDR3 DNA reads TGTGCCAGTCGGACAGGGGTTTATTCACCCCTCCACTTT. It translates to CASRTGVYSPLHF.